These 17 T cell receptor beta chains share one sample of origin, sequenced in a study of T cells in Graves' hyperthyroidism and ophthalmopathy (dated by TCRdb to 2018 to 2020). Libraries came from multiplex PCR. Sequencing was performed on an Illumina HiSeq 2000. Amplification of TCR beta CDR3 regions was carried out from RNA transcripts. A first-round RT-PCR of the TCR CDR3 used the HTBI primer set with the Qiagen OneStep RT-PCR kit. TCRdb took the public reads, trimmed them with fastp at Q25, ran MiXCR for clone calling and kept in-frame beta chains. Rows with a matching CDR3 protein are joined into one entry that keeps the most common DNA and genes. The table for this sample lists about 320,000 distinct CDR3 sequences; around 17% of them were counted only once. Approximately 35% of the sample belongs to the ten largest clones. The specimen sequenced was blood. These receptors all stem from a man aged 25-40 years with Graves' hyperthyroidism.

About this clonotype: A read error may explain this, as a much larger clone is one base away. The chain couples TRBV3-1 to TRBJ2-3; D is undetermined. This CDR3 contains 14 residues. CDR1 LGHDT and CDR2 YNNKEL come from the germline V gene (reference sequence). V gave up 5 bases and J gave up 2 bases, with 11 bases separating them. The CDR3 sequence: CASSLVSFTDTQYF. In DNA, the CDR3 is TGTGCCAGCAGCTTGGTCAGCTTCACAGATACGCAGTATTTT.

In this sample, this clonotype turned up many times. In DNA form, the CDR3 reads TGTGCCAGCAGTTTACAGGGAGACGAGCAGTACTTC. Protein: CASSLQGDEQYF. The chain combines TRBV12-3 or TRBV12-4 with TRBJ2-7; D might be TRBD1 or TRBD2, each matching 5 bases. The CDR3 has 12 residues. The V and J ends lost 2 bases and 5 bases respectively, with 7 bases between them.

This clonotype was counted many times. The chain recombines TRBV28 with TRBJ2-1, with TRBD1 identical over 8 bases. This CDR3 is built from 15 residues. The trim removed 3 bases at V and 6 bases at J, leaving 7 bases unmatched. The germline gives CDR1 MDHEN, CDR2 SYDVKM. In DNA form, the CDR3 reads TGTGCCAGCAGTTTCGGTACAGGGGGTTTCAATGAGCAGTTCTTC. Protein product: CASSFGTGGFNEQFF.

A few counts support this clonotype. CDR3: CSASVSPSTDTQYF. For the CDR3, the DNA is TGCAGTGCTAGTGTATCCCCTAGCACAGATACGCAGTATTTT. This chain uses TRBV20-1 with TRBJ2-3; D is unclear. There are 14 residues in the CDR3. V was trimmed by 3 bases and J by 0 bases, leaving 10 bases between them. The germline V gene has CDR1 DFQATT and CDR2 SNEGSKA (reference sequence).

The J gene is TRBJ2-5, the V gene TRBV19; TRBD1 or TRBD2 may be the D gene (5 bases each). The CDR3 spans 13 residues. V shed 8 bases and J shed 8 bases, with 18 bases lying between them. Germline V CDR1 and CDR2: LNHDA, SQIVND (reference sequence). In DNA form, the CDR3 reads TGTGCCAGTGCGAGCGGCGCGCAGGGAACCCAGTACTTC. This translates into CASASGAQGTQYF.

The genes are TRBV7-9 and TRBJ2-1; D possibly corresponds to TRBD2 (5 bases). CDR3 size: 12 residues. Between the trimmed V and J ends, which lost 6 bases and 9 bases, there was a span of 12 bases. CDR1 and CDR2 from the germline V gene are SEHNR and FQNEAQ (reference sequence). The CDR3 is CASRTTPIEQFF. CDR3 DNA: TGTGCCAGCAGGACTACCCCTATTGAGCAGTTCTTC.

This clonotype has a handful of counts. The chain joins TRBV12-3 or TRBV12-4 to TRBJ2-3; D is undetermined. The CDR3 length is 13 residues. V dropped 4 bases and J dropped 5 bases, with 10 bases sitting between them. The CDR3 coding sequence is TGTGCCAGCAGTTGGGGAAATGGAGATACGCAGTATTTT. This encodes CASSWGNGDTQYF.

At least ten counts were recorded for this clonotype. V and J are TRBV6-1 and TRBJ2-3; D is perhaps TRBD2 (6 bases). The V end was cut by 1 base, the J end by 2 bases, with 13 bases between. The germline gives CDR1 MNHNS, CDR2 SASEGT. This CDR3 has 16 residues. For the CDR3, the DNA is TGTGCCAGCAGTGAAGTAAGGACTACGACCACAGATACGCAGTATTTT. Residues: CASSEVRTTTTDTQYF.

This clonotype was counted at least ten times. The chain uses TRBV11-1 and TRBJ2-2; possible D gene TRBD1, 5 bases. Germline V lookup: CDR1 SGHAT, CDR2 FQDESV (reference sequence). The length of the CDR3 is 15 residues. The ends were cut back, 3 bases at V and 4 bases at J, with 12 bases in the middle. The CDR3 nucleotides are TGTGCCAGCAGCTTTGGCAGGGATAGCACCGGGGAGCTGTTTTTT. It translates to CASSFGRDSTGELFF.

This clonotype came up once. This chain links TRBV7-2 with TRBJ2-3; TRBD2 is a possible D gene (6 bases). CDR3 length: 17 residues. Germline V lookup: CDR1 SGHTA, CDR2 FQGNSA. The V gene lost 1 base and the J gene lost 0 bases, with 14 bases spanning the gap. The DNA for the CDR3 is TGTGCCAGCAGCTTAGGGGGCGGGACCCCTAGCACAGATACGCAGTATTTT. This sequence encodes CASSLGGGTPSTDTQYF.

This clonotype was observed many times. The chain joins TRBV6-1 to TRBJ2-7; TRBD1 matches at 7 bases. V lost 6 bases and J lost 6; bases outside the gene matches: 14. This CDR3 is 15 amino acids long. Germline loops: CDR1 MNHNS, CDR2 SASEGT. The CDR3 coding sequence is TGTGCCAGCAGGAACACAGGGGTATTAAGTCGCGAGCAGTACTTC. Its protein is CASRNTGVLSREQYF.

This clonotype was found many times. V is TRBV6-1 and J is TRBJ1-2; D unresolved. The ends were cut back, 1 base at V and 4 bases at J, with 7 bases in the middle. CDR1 MNHNS and CDR2 SASEGT come from the germline V gene. This CDR3 contains 13 residues. CDR3 DNA sequence: TGTGCCAGCAGTGAAGGACTCCGCTATGGCTACACCTTC. Amino acid sequence: CASSEGLRYGYTF.

This clonotype was seen only a few times. The chain links TRBV9 to TRBJ2-3; TRBD1 agrees at 8 bases. CDR1 is SGDLS and CDR2 is YYNGEE in the germline V gene. The CDR3 contains 15 residues. Trimming removed 3 bases from V and 6 bases from J; junction bases left unmatched: 9. Here the CDR3 reads CASSERTGNLDTQYF. In DNA form, the CDR3 reads TGTGCCAGCAGCGAACGGACAGGGAATTTGGATACGCAGTATTTT.

This clonotype was seen a handful of times. The chain employs TRBV12-3 or TRBV12-4 and TRBJ2-5; D might be TRBD1 or TRBD2, each matching 6 bases. The CDR3 totals 15 residues. The V end was cut by 7 bases, the J end by 3 bases, with 18 bases between. CDR3 region: CASNLGGLGEETQYF. The CDR3 coding sequence is TGTGCCAGCAACCTAGGGGGGCTTGGAGAAGAGACCCAGTACTTC.

This clonotype turned up a few times. The rearrangement joins TRBV4-1 to TRBJ2-7; D could derive from TRBD1 or TRBD2 (5 bases each). V dropped 1 base and J dropped 0 bases, with 13 bases sitting between them. The CDR3 loop spans 16 amino acids. The germline V gene encodes CDR1 MGHRA and CDR2 YSYEKL. In nucleotides, the CDR3 is TGCGCCAGCAGCCAAGGGGGACCACCAGGCTCCTACGAGCAGTACTTC. Protein: CASSQGGPPGSYEQYF.

This clonotype was detected only a few times. The V call is TRBV7-2, the J call TRBJ2-1, with TRBD1 identical over 9 bases. The junction had 8 bases not matched to a gene; V was cut back by 4 bases and J by 4 bases. The CDR3 covers 16 residues. Germline values: CDR1 SGHTA, CDR2 FQGNSA. The DNA of the CDR3 is TGTGCCAGCAGCTCACGGACAGGGGAGAGGTACAATGAGCAGTTCTTC. Its protein product is CASSSRTGERYNEQFF.

This clonotype occurred many times. CDR3 sequence: CASGIGDTEAFF. In nucleotides, the CDR3 is TGTGCCAGCGGTATCGGGGACACTGAAGCTTTCTTT. The rearrangement joins TRBV2 to TRBJ1-1; D gene uncertain. V lost 8 bases and J lost 3, with 10 bases in between. The CDR3 is 12 amino acids. Germline CDR1 reads SNHLY; CDR2 reads FYNNEI.